A selection of T cell receptor beta chains follows, all from one sample in a study of cytomegalovirus exposure and HLA in healthy donors. TCRdb's table, derived via immunoSEQ multiplex PCR, lists solely in-frame clones and lacks some. The sample holds under 200,000 clones, roughly 85% seen once. Sequenced: PBMCs. These receptors all stem from a woman under 40 in good health and CMV-seronegative. Both conserved end residues are part of each CDR3. The order of the fields is D gene, J gene, clone size, CDR3 length, V gene, CDR3 protein, CDR3 DNA. D genes are given only for firm matches. Not every row has a clone size; where given, it reads once, few, many or a size class.

TRBD1 | TRBJ1-2 | . | 16 | TRBV4-1 | CASSQEVRQGAYGYTF | TGCGCCAGCAGCCAAGAGGTCCGACAGGGGGCCTATGGCTACACCTTC
. | TRBJ2-5 | . | 15 | TRBV19 | CASSISGRAFETQYF | TGTGCCAGTAGTATTAGCGGCAGGGCCTTCGAGACCCAGTACTTC
. | TRBJ1-5 | . | 14 | TRBV28 | CASSLTVRGQPQHF | TGTGCCAGCAGTTTAACCGTGCGCGGTCAGCCCCAGCATTTT
. | TRBJ2-3 | . | 14 | TRBV5-8 | CASSLSAGTDTQYF | TGTGCCAGCAGCTTGTCAGCGGGCACAGATACGCAGTATTTT
. | TRBJ2-6 | . | 17 | TRBV28 | CASRPTVRVSGANVLTF | TGTGCCAGCAGACCCACCGTGCGAGTCTCTGGGGCCAACGTCCTGACTTTC
TRBD1 | TRBJ2-5 | . | 15 | TRBV30 | CAWSRGTGQQETQYF | TGTGCCTGGAGTCGAGGGACAGGACAACAAGAGACCCAGTACTTC
. | TRBJ1-1 | . | 14 | TRBV5-1 | CASSLGQWNTEAFF | TGCGCCAGCAGCCTAGGACAGTGGAACACTGAAGCTTTCTTT
TRBD1 | TRBJ1-5 | . | 14 | TRBV7-9 | CASSLGGQGSPQHF | TGTGCCAGCAGCTTAGGGGGACAGGGGTCGCCCCAGCATTTT
TRBD1 | TRBJ1-5 | . | 15 | TRBV6-1 | CASRGTGVGNQPQHF | TGTGCCAGCAGGGGGACAGGGGTAGGAAATCAGCCCCAGCATTTT
TRBD1 | TRBJ2-3 | . | 15 | TRBV6-4 | CASSEGTGNPDTQYF | TGTGCCAGCAGTGAAGGGACAGGGAATCCAGATACGCAGTATTTT
. | TRBJ2-1 | . | 15 | TRBV5-5 | CASSSLITQGNEQFF | TGTGCCAGCAGCTCCCTAATCACCCAGGGGAATGAGCAGTTCTTC
TRBD1 | TRBJ1-2 | once | 13 | TRBV25-1 | CASSYRDRNGYTF | TGTGCCAGCAGTTACCGGGACAGAAATGGCTACACCTTC
TRBD1 | TRBJ2-1 | . | 16 | TRBV27 | CASSFFRQGAYNEQFF | TGTGCCAGCAGTTTCTTTCGACAGGGGGCCTACAATGAGCAGTTCTTC
. | TRBJ1-4 | . | 17 | TRBV5-6 | CASSPPGGFATNEKLFF | TGTGCCAGCAGCCCCCCGGGGGGGTTTGCAACTAATGAAAAACTGTTTTTT
TRBD1 | TRBJ1-3 | . | 17 | TRBV7-9 | CASSPLTGTGPGNTIYF | TGTGCCAGCAGCCCTCTAACCGGGACAGGGCCTGGAAACACCATATATTTT
TRBD2 | TRBJ2-1 | . | 15 | TRBV5-1 | CASSPWTSGYNEQFF | TGCGCCAGCAGCCCCTGGACTAGCGGATACAATGAGCAGTTCTTC
. | TRBJ1-1 | . | 15 | TRBV7-8 | CASSPSGWENTEAFF | TGTGCCAGCAGCCCTAGCGGCTGGGAGAACACTGAAGCTTTCTTT
TRBD1 | TRBJ2-3 | . | 15 | TRBV7-3 | CASSSGTGFADTQYF | TGTGCCAGCAGCTCCGGGACAGGGTTCGCAGATACGCAGTATTTT
TRBD1 | TRBJ2-3 | . | 14 | TRBV15 | CATSRTGGADTQYF | TGTGCCACCTCCCGGACAGGGGGTGCAGATACGCAGTATTTT
TRBD1 | TRBJ2-7 | . | 14 | TRBV5-1 | CASSRGQGSYEQYF | TGCGCCAGCAGCCGCGGACAGGGATCGTACGAGCAGTACTTC
TRBD2 | TRBJ2-1 | few | 15 | TRBV14 | CASSQAGGAGNEQFF | TGTGCCAGCAGCCAAGCGGGGGGGGCCGGCAATGAGCAGTTCTTC
. | TRBJ2-3 | . | 15 | TRBV27 | CASSPPPAGPDTQYF | TGTGCCAGCAGTCCCCCCCCGGCGGGACCAGATACGCAGTATTTT
. | TRBJ2-7 | . | 12 | TRBV7-9 | CTSSFGDGEQYF | TGTACCAGCAGCTTTGGAGATGGCGAGCAGTACTTC
. | TRBJ2-3 | . | 13 | TRBV7-2 | CASSLGRGDTQYF | TGTGCCAGCAGCTTAGGACGGGGGGATACGCAGTATTTT
. | TRBJ1-1 | . | 13 | TRBV19 | CASSTADSNEAFF | TGTGCCAGTAGTACTGCGGACAGCAATGAAGCTTTCTTT
. | TRBJ1-4 | . | 13 | TRBV5-4 | CASSAEPKSGLFF | TGTGCCAGCAGCGCCGAACCCAAGAGTGGACTGTTTTTT
TRBD1 | TRBJ2-3 | . | 16 | TRBV11-2 | CASSPETGADTDTQYF | TGTGCCAGCAGCCCGGAGACAGGGGCCGACACAGATACGCAGTATTTT
TRBD2 | TRBJ2-7 | . | 14 | TRBV7-8 | CASSLWLAVDEQYF | TGTGCCAGCAGCTTATGGCTAGCGGTGGACGAGCAGTACTTC
. | TRBJ2-5 | . | 13 | TRBV9 | CASSGRGAETQYF | TGTGCCAGCAGCGGACGCGGCGCGGAGACCCAGTACTTC
TRBD1 | TRBJ2-7 | . | 14 | TRBV9 | CASSPVQGPYEQYF | TGTGCCAGCAGCCCTGTACAGGGGCCATACGAGCAGTACTTC
TRBD1 | TRBJ2-2 | . | 16 | TRBV7-3 | CASSPAGQAGTGELFF | TGTGCCAGCAGTCCCGCGGGACAGGCGGGCACCGGGGAGCTGTTTTTT
. | TRBJ2-1 | . | 15 | TRBV4-1 | CASRQEGSSYNEQFF | TGCGCCAGCAGGCAAGAGGGGAGCTCCTACAATGAGCAGTTCTTC
TRBD1 | TRBJ2-7 | . | 15 | TRBV9 | CASSPDRGQGYEQYF | TGTGCCAGCAGCCCGGACAGGGGGCAAGGCTACGAGCAGTACTTC
TRBD2 | TRBJ2-1 | . | 18 | TRBV7-9 | CASSLGVSGRAGSDEQFF | TGTGCCAGCAGCTTAGGGGTCAGCGGGAGGGCCGGGTCCGATGAGCAGTTCTTC
. | TRBJ2-6 | . | 14 | TRBV7-2 | CASSPGSGANVLTF | TGTGCCAGCAGCCCAGGGTCTGGGGCCAACGTCCTGACTTTC
. | TRBJ2-1 | . | 16 | TRBV10-2 | CASSESREVSYNEQFF | TGCGCCAGCAGTGAGTCGAGGGAGGTCTCCTACAATGAGCAGTTCTTC
. | TRBJ1-5 | . | 11 | TRBV12-5 | CASGLDQPQHF | TGTGCTAGTGGCCTAGATCAGCCCCAGCATTTT
TRBD2 | TRBJ2-7 | . | 16 | TRBV11-2 | CASSQRGRDTFYEQYF | TGTGCCAGCAGCCAGCGGGGGCGTGACACATTCTACGAGCAGTACTTC
TRBD1 | TRBJ1-2 | . | 13 | TRBV7-9 | CASSMGQVDGYTF | TGTGCCAGCAGCATGGGACAGGTTGATGGCTACACCTTC
TRBD2 | TRBJ2-4 | . | 16 | TRBV28 | CASSAGGVWTKNIQYF | TGTGCCAGCAGTGCCGGGGGGGTCTGGACCAAAAACATTCAGTACTTC